This T cell receptor (beta chain) comes out of a study of T cell changes during pregnancy in multiple sclerosis. V was trimmed by 1 base and J by 6 bases, leaving 10 bases between them. The CDR3 contains 13 residues. The V gene's germline CDR1 is MGHRA and CDR2 YSYEKL. Sequencing used immunoSEQ multiplex PCR; TCRdb keeps in-frame clones, though not all of them. The profile shows roughly 50,000 clones, 75% to 95% of them singletons. The J gene is TRBJ2-7, the V gene TRBV4-1; D might be TRBD2 (5 bases). The starting material was peripheral blood, obtained after pregnancy. This receptor was obtained from a female donor in good health, enrolled as a control in a pregnancy study. The CDR3 DNA reads as TGCGCCAGCAGCCAAGCCGTTGGGAGCGAGCAGTACTTC. Amino acid sequence: CASSQAVGSEQYF.